Here is one TCR beta chain with its context. What this receptor recognizes is not known. It has no much larger one-base neighbor in the sample; base qualities were not kept. Including cysteine and phenylalanine, the CDR3 has 13 amino acids. The only DNA kept is the CDR3, 39 bases in frame from the first base. As encoded in the germline V gene, CDR1 is SGHVS while CDR2 is FQNEAQ. Trimming costs V 5 bases and J 4 bases, and their ends lie 9 bases apart. Library construction relied on the immunoSEQ multiplex PCR assay. The table was pulled from immuneACCESS by TCRdb, which kept in-frame rearrangements only. Such tables lose some clones; where checked, under half of the loss comes from unresolved V genes, and the rest has no known cause. This sample is represented by roughly 40,000 clones; 90% of them were singletons. The biggest ten clones account for approximately 0.49% of the sample. This entry belongs to a study of T cell changes during pregnancy in multiple sclerosis (dated by TCRdb to 2018 to 2020). About the full investigation: The study examined how the T cell repertoire changed over the course of pregnancy in women with multiple sclerosis.

The V gene is TRBV7-8 and the J gene is TRBJ1-3, with no confidently assigned D gene. This specimen was CD4+ T cells from peripheral blood mononuclear cells, taken in the first trimester of pregnancy. The clonotype originates from a female donor in good health, enrolled as a control in a pregnancy study. The CDR3 has the sequence CASSRTLGNTIYF. DNA sequence: TGTGCCAGCAGCCGGACTCTAGGAAACACCATATATTTT.